The source of this T cell receptor beta chain is a study of shared clonotypes between healthy human individuals. Germline CDR1 MNHEY, CDR2 SMNVEV (reference sequence). Trimming cost V 8 bases and J 7 bases, with 23 bases left between them. This CDR3 has 15 amino acids. Findings and limits, study-wide: Against clonotypes common to all four donors, non-shared ones had lower generation probabilities. Across subsets, estimated richness was generally greater for naive than for memory populations. Specimens sampled were limited to blood, with tissue repertoires likely differing.

This clone was detected once. Its specificity is unknown. In the naive CD8 group, cells lacked CD45RO and were positively selected for CCR7, so terminally differentiated effector memory CD45RA+ cells were left out. Tens of thousands of T cell genomes, or roughly 200 ng DNA, went into the sorted-subset replicate PCRs. Assay: immunoSEQ multiplex PCR; the TCRdb copy retains only in-frame clones and omits some. This table has about 2.1 million clones, 93% appearing once. Sequenced material: naive CD8+ T cells from PBMCs. The chain carries TRBV27 and TRBJ1-1, with D maybe TRBD1 (5 bases). The sequence was collected from a man in his late teens or twenties in good health. Some clones in this sample may be carry-over from other donors' samples. The CDR3 sequence: CASGYRSFLHGEAFF. CDR3 in DNA: TGTGCCAGCGGGTACAGGTCCTTCCTCCACGGTGAAGCTTTCTTT.